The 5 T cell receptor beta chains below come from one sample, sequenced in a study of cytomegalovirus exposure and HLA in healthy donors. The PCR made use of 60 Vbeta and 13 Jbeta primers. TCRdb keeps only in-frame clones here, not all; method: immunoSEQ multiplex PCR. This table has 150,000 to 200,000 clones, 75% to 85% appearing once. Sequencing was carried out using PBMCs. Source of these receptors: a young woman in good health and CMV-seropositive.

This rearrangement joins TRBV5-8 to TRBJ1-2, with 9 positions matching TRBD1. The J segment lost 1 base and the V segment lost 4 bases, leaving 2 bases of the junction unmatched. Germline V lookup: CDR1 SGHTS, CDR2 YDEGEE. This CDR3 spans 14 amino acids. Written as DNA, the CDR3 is TGTGCCAGCAGCCGGACAGGGGATAACTATGGCTACACCTTC. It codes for CASSRTGDNYGYTF.

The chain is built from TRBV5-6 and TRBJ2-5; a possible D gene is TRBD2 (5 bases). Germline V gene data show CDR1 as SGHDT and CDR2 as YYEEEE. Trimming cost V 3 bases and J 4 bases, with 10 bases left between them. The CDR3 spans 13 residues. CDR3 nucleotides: TGTGCCAGCAGCTGGACTCGGGCAGAGACCCAGTACTTC. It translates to CASSWTRAETQYF.

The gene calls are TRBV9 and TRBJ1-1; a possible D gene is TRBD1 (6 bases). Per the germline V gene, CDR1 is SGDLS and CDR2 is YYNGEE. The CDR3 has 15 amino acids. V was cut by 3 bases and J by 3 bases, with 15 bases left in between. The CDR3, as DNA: TGTGCCAGCAGCGGCCGGGGGGGGGCAGACACTGAAGCTTTCTTT. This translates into CASSGRGGADTEAFF.

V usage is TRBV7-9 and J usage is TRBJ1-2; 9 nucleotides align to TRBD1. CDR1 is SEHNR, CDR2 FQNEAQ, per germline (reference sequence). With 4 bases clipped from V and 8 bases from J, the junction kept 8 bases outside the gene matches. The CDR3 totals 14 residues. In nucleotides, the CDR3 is TGTGCCAGCAGCTCGCCGGGACAGGGTGTGGGCTACACCTTC. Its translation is CASSSPGQGVGYTF.

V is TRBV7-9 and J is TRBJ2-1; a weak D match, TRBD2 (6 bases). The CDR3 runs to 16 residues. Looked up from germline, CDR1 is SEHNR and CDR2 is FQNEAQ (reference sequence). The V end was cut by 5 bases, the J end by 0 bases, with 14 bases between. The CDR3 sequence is CASSKPLATSYNEQFF. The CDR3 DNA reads TGTGCCAGCAGCAAACCGCTAGCGACCTCCTACAATGAGCAGTTCTTC. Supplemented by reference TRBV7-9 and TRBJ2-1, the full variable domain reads DTGVSQNPRHKITKRGQNVTFRCDPISEHNRLYWYRQTLGQGPEFLTYFQNEAQLEKSRLLSDRFSAERPKGSFSTLEIQRTEQGDSAMYLCASSKPLATSYNEQFFGPGTRLTVL.